These T cell receptor beta chains were read from a single sample in a study of T-cell reconstitution after alpha-beta-depleted transplantation in children. TCRdb reprocessed the PCR reads with MiXCR, giving one entry per CDR3 protein. The sample includes about 540,000 distinct CDR3 sequences, about 16% of them seen just once. The specimen was PBMCs from the stem cell graft donor, collected from the stem cell graft. The receptors come from a human donor who donated a stem cell graft to a child with acute lymphoblastic leukemia. CDR3s include the opening cysteine and the closing phenylalanine or tryptophan. The D gene is left open where the match is weak. The size entry is marked missing in some rows and otherwise reads once, few, many or a size class.

V	J	size	D	DNA	CDR3
TRBV5-6	TRBJ2-5	.	.	TGTGCCAGCAGCGAGTCGGGAGAGACCCAGTACTTC	CASSESGETQYF
TRBV29-1	TRBJ2-2	few	.	TGCAGCAGCCAGGACCAGCGGACCGGGGAGCTGTTTTTT	CSSQDQRTGELFF
TRBV27	TRBJ2-3	few	.	TGTGCCAGCAGCCGCCGGGACACCGCCACAGATACGCAGTATTTT	CASSRRDTATDTQYF
TRBV5-4	TRBJ1-4	few	TRBD1	TGTGCCAGCAGCTACAGGGGGCAGGTGTTTTTT	CASSYRGQVFF
TRBV12-3/TRBV12-4	TRBJ2-1	few	.	TGTGCCAGCAGCCCATCTGGGTGGTCCTACAATGAGCAGTTCTTC	CASSPSGWSYNEQFF
TRBV6-1	TRBJ2-1	.	TRBD2	TGTGCCAGCAGTGAATGGACTAGCGGGAGCGATGAGCAGTTCTTC	CASSEWTSGSDEQFF
TRBV19	TRBJ2-7	.	TRBD2	TGTGCCAGTACCGTCGGGAGCGGGAGTAGTTACGAGCAGTACTTC	CASTVGSGSSYEQYF
TRBV7-3	TRBJ2-2	many	TRBD1	TGTGCCAGCAGCGTTACAGGGGGAGACACCGGGGAGCTGTTTTTT	CASSVTGGDTGELFF
TRBV20-1	TRBJ1-6	few	TRBD1	TGCAGTGCGACCGGGACAGGGTTTAATTCACCCCTCCACTTT	CSATGTGFNSPLHF
TRBV7-8	TRBJ1-5	few	.	TGTGCCAGCAGCTTAGCTTTCCAGGGATCTCAGCCCCAGCATTTT	CASSLAFQGSQPQHF
TRBV3-1	TRBJ1-5	few	.	TGTGCCAGCAGCCATCTCGGCAATCAGCCCCAGCATTTT	CASSHLGNQPQHF
TRBV5-1	TRBJ2-5	few	.	TGCGCCAGCAGCTTGGTGGGCGGGAAAGAGACCCAGTACTTC	CASSLVGGKETQYF
TRBV12-3/TRBV12-4	TRBJ2-1	.	.	TGTGCCAGCAGTTTGCCCGCCACTTATGAGCAGTTCTTC	CASSLPATYEQFF
TRBV7-8	TRBJ2-2	.	.	TGTGCCAGCAGGATACTCTACACCGGGGAGCTGTTTTTT	CASRILYTGELFF
TRBV7-3	TRBJ2-5	few	.	TGTGCCAGCAGCTTAAATAGCGCCAACCAAGAGACCCAGTACTTC	CASSLNSANQETQYF
TRBV5-1	TRBJ1-4	.	TRBD1	TGCGCCAGCAGCACCACCGCCGGGACAGGGGGTGAAAAACTGTTTTTT	CASSTTAGTGGEKLFF
TRBV7-9	TRBJ1-1	few	.	TGTGCCAGCAGCCTCGATGGGACGGCGAACACTGAAGCTTTCTTT	CASSLDGTANTEAFF
TRBV5-1	TRBJ2-1	.	TRBD2	TGCGCCAGCAGCTTGGTCGGGACTAGCGGGAGCAATGAGCAGTTCTTC	CASSLVGTSGSNEQFF
TRBV5-1	TRBJ1-6	.	.	TGCGCCAGCAGTGTTGGACAATATAATTCACCCCTCCACTTT	CASSVGQYNSPLHF
TRBV2	TRBJ2-2	.	.	TGTGCCAGCGTCCTATACACCGGGGAGCTGTTTTTT	CASVLYTGELFF
TRBV5-1	TRBJ2-3	.	.	TGCGCCAGCAGCTTGGTGGCAGGGGGGTCGAGGGATACGCAGTATTTT	CASSLVAGGSRDTQYF
TRBV12-3/TRBV12-4	TRBJ2-7	.	.	TGTGCCAGCAGCAGGCTGGGGTACGAGCAGTACTTC	CASSRLGYEQYF
TRBV20-1	TRBJ2-3	few	.	TGCAGTGCTAGCCGCTCCCCAGATACGCAGTATTTT	CSASRSPDTQYF
TRBV12-3/TRBV12-4	TRBJ2-5	.	.	TGTGCCAGCCTAGTTGGCCTCCCAGGGCTCCTAAAGGGAGAGACCCAGTACTTC	CASLVGLPGLLKGETQYF
TRBV19	TRBJ1-1	few	TRBD1	TGTGCCAGTACCCCGCAGGGGGCCGGGAACACTGAAGCTTTCTTT	CASTPQGAGNTEAFF
TRBV4-1	TRBJ2-3	few	TRBD2	TGCGCCAGCAGCCAAATCACTAGCGGGAGTAAGGATACGCAGTATTTT	CASSQITSGSKDTQYF
TRBV6-5	TRBJ2-7	few	.	TGTGCCAGCAGTTACTCTGGCGGGGCCACCTACGAGCAGTACTTC	CASSYSGGATYEQYF
TRBV21-1	TRBJ2-7	.	.	TGTGCCAGCAGCAAGCAACCTGGAGAGACGGGGAATTCGCGAGGGGGGCAGTACTTC	CASSKQPGETGNSRGGQYF
TRBV5-5	TRBJ2-4	.	TRBD2	TGTGCCAGCAGCTTGGAACCTAGCGGGTGGAACATTCAGTACTTC	CASSLEPSGWNIQYF
TRBV5-6	TRBJ1-1	few	.	TGTGCCAGCAGCTTAGTCGGTTCGGGGGTCCCCGACACTGAAGCTTTCTTT	CASSLVGSGVPDTEAFF
TRBV7-3	TRBJ1-6	few	.	TGTGCCAGCAGCTTAACCCCCCCCGGGGGCGGTTCACCCCTCCACTTT	CASSLTPPGGGSPLHF
TRBV7-8	TRBJ1-5	few	.	TGTGCCAGCAGCCTCGACACCTATCAGCCCCAGCATTTT	CASSLDTYQPQHF
TRBV5-1	TRBJ2-7	.	TRBD1	TGCGCCAGCAGCTTGGGGTTCCCGGGACAGGGTTACTACGAGCAGTACTTC	CASSLGFPGQGYYEQYF
TRBV7-9	TRBJ2-3	many	TRBD2	TGTGCCAGCAGCTCCATACTAGCGGACACAGATACGCAGTATTTT	CASSSILADTDTQYF
TRBV5-6	TRBJ1-3	few	.	TGTGCCAGCAGCTCGCGTCGGGTTCCTGGAAACACCATATATTTT	CASSSRRVPGNTIYF
TRBV5-5	TRBJ1-2	.	.	TGTGCCAGCAGCTTGGCCGAGGGAAACTATGGCTACACCTTC	CASSLAEGNYGYTF
TRBV27	TRBJ1-1	few	.	TGTGCCAGCAGTTTATTCGGGGTTCCTCCCACTGAAGCTTTCTTT	CASSLFGVPPTEAFF
TRBV29-1	TRBJ2-7	.	TRBD1	TGCAGCGTCTGGACAGGGCCCTACGAGCAGTACTTC	CSVWTGPYEQYF
TRBV7-8	TRBJ2-7	few	TRBD2	TGTGCCAGCAGCTGGTTAGCGGGAGGGTCGGTCGAGCAGTACTTC	CASSWLAGGSVEQYF
TRBV12-3/TRBV12-4	TRBJ2-1	many	TRBD1	TGTGCCACCCATTCTGGACAGGGCTCCTACAATGAGCAGTTCTTC	CATHSGQGSYNEQFF
TRBV12-3/TRBV12-4	TRBJ2-1	few	TRBD2	TGTGCCAGCAGTCCGAGAAGAGGGACTAGCTACAATGAGCAGTTCTTC	CASSPRRGTSYNEQFF
TRBV15	TRBJ2-1	few	.	TGTGCCACCAGCAGAGTCAGGGGCGCTGAGCAGTTCTTC	CATSRVRGAEQFF
TRBV10-3	TRBJ1-5	.	.	TGTGCCACCGCAAGGGACGGTAATCAGCCCCAGCATTTT	CATARDGNQPQHF
TRBV6-1	TRBJ2-3	few	.	TGTGCCAGCAGCCGAGGTGGAGGCACAGATACGCAGTATTTT	CASSRGGGTDTQYF
TRBV30	TRBJ1-5	.	.	TGTGCCTGGAGTGTACCAAGAGGCCAGCCCCAGCATTTT	CAWSVPRGQPQHF
TRBV9	TRBJ2-1	.	.	TGTGCCAGCAGCGTGGAGCTTAGCTCCTACAATGAGCAGTTCTTC	CASSVELSSYNEQFF
TRBV6-4	TRBJ2-3	many	TRBD2	TGTGCCAGCAGCCGTCTAGCGGGAGAGGGTCAAGATACGCAGTATTTT	CASSRLAGEGQDTQYF
TRBV7-2	TRBJ2-3	.	TRBD2	TGTGCCAGCAGCTCCGGGACTAGCACGCAGTATTTT	CASSSGTSTQYF
TRBV20-1	TRBJ1-1	.	.	TGCAGTGCTGTACAGGGGAACACTGAAGCTTTCTTT	CSAVQGNTEAFF
TRBV7-3	TRBJ2-3	few	.	TGTGCCAGCAGCACCTATTCAGGTCGCCCCACAGATACGCAGTATTTT	CASSTYSGRPTDTQYF
TRBV6-5	TRBJ1-5	.	.	TGTGCCAGCAGTTACCCGGACAGTAGCAATCAGCCCCAGCATTTT	CASSYPDSSNQPQHF